This entry describes one T cell receptor (beta chain). The antigen remains unidentified. TCRdb analysed the reads with MiXCR anew, one entry per CDR3 protein. Among around 900,000 distinct CDR3 sequences listed, less than 40% were seen once. The CDR3 totals 13 residues. V lost 5 bases and J 8 bases, leaving 13 bases between the germline ends. Germline V gene lookup returns CDR1 LNHNV and CDR2 YYDKDF (reference sequence). This sample is part of a study of T cell repertoires in cytomegalovirus infection. Across the study: Peptides in the study included HLA-C-restricted and HLA-B-restricted CMV epitopes. Public signatures in TCR beta pointed to CMV infection and matching HLA type.

Overall study results and limits: HLA-C-restricted CMV clonotypes gave the most frequent clonotype in two of eight donors. Summed frequency of shared TCR beta families picked out CMV carriers who also had the relevant HLA.

This receptor was obtained from a human donor in good health (CMV status not recorded). Some clones in this sample may be carry-over from other donors' samples. V gene TRBV15 combines with J gene TRBJ2-1, with D maybe TRBD1 (5 bases). The sequences come from cultured CD8+ T cells from PBMCs, collected from culture after CMV antigen stimulation. CDR3 sequence: CATSVPGAHEQFF. DNA for the CDR3: TGTGCCACCAGCGTGCCTGGGGCCCATGAGCAGTTCTTC.